The 13 T cell receptor beta chains in this list originate from one sample, sequenced in a study of tumor-infiltrating lymphocytes in oesophageal squamous cell carcinoma. TCRdb passed the PCR reads through MiXCR, listing each CDR3 protein once. Of 15,000 to 25,000 distinct CDR3 sequences in the sample, just under 40% were seen once. Sequenced input: esophageal tumor tissue. The receptors here all came from a male donor with esophageal squamous cell carcinoma.

By sample fraction, this clonotype is medium-sized. J is TRBJ2-1 and V is TRBV6-1; D is ambiguous. In germline, CDR1 is MNHNS, CDR2 SASEGT. This CDR3 has 12 residues. Trimming took off 4 bases at V and 2 bases at J, with 3 bases between the two ends. The CDR3 loop is CASSAAYNEQFF. The CDR3 bases are TGTGCCAGCAGTGCAGCCTACAATGAGCAGTTCTTC.

Worth noting for this clonotype: Likely a read error: the CDR3 ends without its conserved phenylalanine or tryptophan. It is unclear where the CDR3 begins or ends on the DNA, so no DNA is shown, and the CDR3 is as TCRdb lists it. The chain's CDR3 is CASSATRWETQYFGP. The gene calls are TRBV7-8 and TRBJ1-1. The CDR3 sequence runs 15 residues, both termini included. Germline V gene lookup returns CDR1 SGHVS and CDR2 FQNEAQ.

V gene TRBV3-1 combines with J gene TRBJ2-1; 11 bases fit TRBD2. Per germline, CDR1 LGHDT and CDR2 YNNKEL (reference sequence). The CDR3 is made up of 17 amino acids. The V and J ends lost 1 base and 4 bases, in that order; junction bases with no gene match: 6. In DNA form, the CDR3 reads TGTGCCAGCAGCCAAGCTTCTAGCGGGAGGAATTACAATGAGCAGTTCTTC. This gives the protein CASSQASSGRNYNEQFF.

As regards this clonotype: The junction does not match germline at one end; this may be a read error. The chain combines TRBV27 with TRBJ1-6, with D perhaps matching TRBD1 (6 bases). CDR1 is MNHEY and CDR2 is SMNVEV in the germline V gene (reference sequence). This CDR3 region has 15 residues. CDR3 loop: CASSFTGLSSYEQYF. CDR3 DNA: TGTGCCAGCAGTTTTACAGGGCTTAGCTCCTACGAGCAGTACTTT.

This chain joins TRBV6-6 and TRBJ1-1; D ambiguous. The CDR3 has 11 residues. With 5 bases removed from V and 4 bases from J, the gap between germline ends came to 5 bases. CDR1 and CDR2 (germline): MNHNY, SVGAGI (reference sequence). The CDR3 nucleotides are TGTGCCAGCAGTCAAGGCACTGAAGCTTTCTTT. Translated: CASSQGTEAFF.

In its sample, this clonotype was seen many times. The chain carries TRBV7-3 and TRBJ2-2; weak D call: TRBD1 (6 bases). CDR3 size: 15 residues. Germline values: CDR1 SGHTA, CDR2 FQGTGA. Trimming shortened V by 5 bases and J by 1 base, and 11 bases separated the two germline ends. The CDR3 region has the DNA TGTGCCAGCAGCCCCGCGACAGGGAACACCGGGGAGCTGTTTTTT. Its translation: CASSPATGNTGELFF.

To note about this clonotype: Because the CDR3 is missing its conserved closing phenylalanine or tryptophan, this is likely a read error. The DNA is left out, because the CDR3 cannot be placed on it with certainty; the CDR3 is given as TCRdb lists it. The genes are TRBV11-2 and TRBJ2-7; TRBD1, the table's D call, was not compared with the DNA. The CDR3 is 15 residues long, counting both termini. Germline-derived CDR1 and CDR2 are SGHAT and FQNNGV. The CDR3 sequence: CASSPQGNYGYTFGS.

V is TRBV7-6 and J is TRBJ1-2, with a weak D call TRBD1 (6 bases). Trimming left V 1 base short and J 7 bases short, with 19 bases between. The CDR3 has 16 amino acids. From germline, CDR1 is SGHVS and CDR2 FNYEAQ. The CDR3 protein is CASSLGGLAGARGYTF. DNA for the CDR3: TGTGCCAGCAGCTTAGGGGGTCTGGCGGGGGCGCGTGGCTACACCTTC.

The table lists this clonotype with many counts. A clone one base away is much larger, so this may be a read error. The V call is TRBV12-3 or TRBV12-4, the J call TRBJ2-5; possibly TRBD2 for D (7 bases). V was pared by 0 bases and J by 11 bases, with 19 bases between. The CDR3 has 15 amino acids. In nucleotides, the CDR3 is TGTGCCAGCAGTTTAGCGGGGGGGCCACTTAATGAGCAGTACTTC. This translates into CASSLAGGPLNEQYF.

This clonotype came up many times. This chain joins TRBV18 and TRBJ1-2; no definite D call. V shed 3 bases and J shed 3 bases, with 14 bases lying between them. The CDR3 is 15 amino acids. Germline assignment: CDR1 KGHSH and CDR2 LQKENI. The CDR3 protein is CASSPDRTADYGYTF. The CDR3 nucleotides are TGTGCCAGCTCACCCGACCGGACGGCAGACTATGGCTACACCTTC.

This clonotype rates as medium-sized. The CDR3 spells CASSLSRPSPQETQYF. CDR3 bases: TGTGCCAGCAGCTTATCGAGACCGTCCCCTCAAGAGACCCAGTACTTC. V and J are TRBV7-3 and TRBJ2-5; D uncertain. The CDR3 covers 16 residues. Trimming took 2 bases from V and 2 from J, leaving 15 bases between them. Germline V lookup: CDR1 SGHTA, CDR2 FQGTGA.

Worth noting for this clonotype: The final CDR3 position lacks the conserved phenylalanine or tryptophan, pointing to a likely read error. The DNA is omitted, as the CDR3 cannot be located on it reliably, and the CDR3 follows TCRdb's listing. The J gene is TRBJ2-3, the V gene TRBV7-6; TRBD1, the D gene given by the table, was not confirmed from the DNA. The CDR3 extends over 18 residues, inclusive of both ends. From germline, CDR1 is SGHVS and CDR2 FNYEAQ. The CDR3 here is CASSLIWARDVRPSTSVR.

Only a few counts were recorded for this clonotype. The gene calls are TRBV12-3 or TRBV12-4 and TRBJ2-2; 8 bases are shared with TRBD2. The CDR3 extends over 13 amino acids. The J segment lost 8 bases and the V segment lost 6 bases, leaving 5 bases of the junction unmatched. For the CDR3, the DNA is TGTGCCAGCAGGAGCGGGAGCTTAGGGGAGCTGTTTTTT. Residues: CASRSGSLGELFF.